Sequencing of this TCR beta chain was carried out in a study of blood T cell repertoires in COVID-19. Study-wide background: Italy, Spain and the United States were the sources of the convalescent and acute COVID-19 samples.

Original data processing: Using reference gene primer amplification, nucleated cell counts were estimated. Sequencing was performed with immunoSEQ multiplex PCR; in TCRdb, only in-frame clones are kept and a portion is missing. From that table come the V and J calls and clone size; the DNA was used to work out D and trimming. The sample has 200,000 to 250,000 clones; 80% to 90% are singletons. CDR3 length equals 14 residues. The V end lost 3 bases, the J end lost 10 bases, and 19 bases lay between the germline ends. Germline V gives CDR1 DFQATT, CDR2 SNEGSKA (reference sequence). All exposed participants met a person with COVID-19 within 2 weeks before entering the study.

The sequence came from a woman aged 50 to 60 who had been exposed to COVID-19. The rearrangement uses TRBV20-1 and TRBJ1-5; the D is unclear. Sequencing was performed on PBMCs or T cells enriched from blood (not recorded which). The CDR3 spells CSASGRASRGPQHF. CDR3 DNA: TGCAGTGCTAGTGGGAGAGCCAGCCGGGGACCCCAGCATTTT.